The entry below gives a single TCR beta chain sequence along with its context. Sequencing was performed with immunoSEQ multiplex PCR; in TCRdb, only in-frame clones are kept and a portion is missing. There are approximately 150,000 clones in the sample; around 86% occur only once, and roughly 5% lies in the top ten. This entry is derived from a study of control samples from healthy donors and cancer patients. The CDR3 consists of 15 residues. Germline loops: CDR1 SNHLY, CDR2 FYNNEI. V was trimmed by 4 bases and J by 2 bases, leaving 11 bases between them. This sequence originates from a man younger than 45 in good health. Material: blood. The chain carries TRBV2 and TRBJ2-2, with D perhaps TRBD1 or TRBD2 (5 bases each). The CDR3 loop is CASSGGKRNTGELFF. CDR3 nucleotides: TGTGCCAGCAGTGGGGGGAAGAGAAACACCGGGGAGCTGTTTTTT.